One sample yielded the 21 T cell receptor beta chains listed below, sequenced in a study of tumor-infiltrating lymphocytes in oesophageal squamous cell carcinoma (dated by TCRdb to between 2015 and 2016). The library relied on PCR. This sample was sequenced with an Illumina HiSeq 2000. The public reads were quality trimmed at Q25 with fastp and then assembled into clones with MiXCR by TCRdb, keeping productive beta chains. Each record represents a unique CDR3 protein, reported with the most common genes and DNA among its rows. Across this sample there are around 26,000 distinct CDR3 sequences, with around 40% seen only once. About 23% of the sample lies in the top ten. The material sequenced was esophageal tumor tissue. The receptors were sampled from a male donor with esophageal squamous cell carcinoma.

The rearrangement uses TRBV27 and TRBJ2-4; D is perhaps TRBD2 (6 bases). The J call may be faulty, since TRBJ2-6 better matches the DNA end. The CDR3 length is 16 residues. Per germline, CDR1 MNHEY and CDR2 SMNVEV (reference sequence). CDR3 amino acids: CASSRTRGGGANVLTF. CDR3 bases: TGTGCCAGCAGTAGGACCCGTGGAGGGGGGGCCAACGTCCTGACTTTC.

The V call is TRBV27, the J call TRBJ2-6; TRBD2 is a possible D gene (5 bases). V was pared by 9 bases and J by 5 bases, with 38 bases between. Germline lookup yields CDR1 MNHEY and CDR2 SMNVEV (reference sequence). The CDR3 is 22 residues long. The CDR3 reads CARRINGKVDGGPPCWANVLTF. CDR3 coding DNA: TGTGCCAGAAGAATAAACGGGAAGGTGGACGGTGGCCCACCCTGCTGGGCCAACGTCCTGACTTTC.

The J gene is TRBJ1-1, the V gene TRBV7-6, with TRBD1 identical over 11 bases. The V gene end was trimmed by 5 bases and the J gene end by 2 bases; junction bases not matched to a gene: 10. Per germline, CDR1 SGHVS and CDR2 FNYEAQ. There are 17 residues in the CDR3. For the CDR3, the DNA is TGTGCCAGCAGCCTGGGGACAGGGGGAGGAATAAACACTGAAGCTTTCTTT. It codes for CASSLGTGGGINTEAFF.

The rearrangement joins TRBV28 to TRBJ1-4; 7 bases agree with TRBD1. V was clipped by 6 bases and J by 7 bases; unmatched bases: 8. The CDR3 spans 14 residues. Germline V CDR1 and CDR2: MDHEN, SYDVKM. The CDR3 DNA reads TGTGCCAGCAGCGTATACAGGGGCGGTGAAAAACTGTTTTTT. Encoded protein: CASSVYRGGEKLFF. Drawing the rest from reference TRBV28 and TRBJ1-4, the complete variable domain is DVKVTQSSRYLVKRTGEKVFLECVQDMDHENMFWYRQDPGLGLRLIYFSYDVKMKEKGDIPEGYSVSREKKERFSLILESASTNQTSMYLCASSVYRGGEKLFFGSGTQLSVL.

Ten or more counts support this clonotype. The chain recombines TRBV28 with TRBJ1-4; TRBD1 agrees at 8 bases. The V gene's germline CDR1 is MDHEN and CDR2 SYDVKM. V lost 8 bases to trimming and J lost 7 bases; unmatched junction nucleotides: 9. This CDR3 region has 14 residues. CDR3 sequence reads: CASAAGGFREKLFF. CDR3 DNA: TGTGCCAGCGCTGCAGGGGGCTTTCGTGAAAAACTGTTTTTT. The full variable domain, rest sourced from reference TRBV28 and TRBJ1-4, is DVKVTQSSRYLVKRTGEKVFLECVQDMDHENMFWYRQDPGLGLRLIYFSYDVKMKEKGDIPEGYSVSREKKERFSLILESASTNQTSMYLCASAAGGFREKLFFGSGTQLSVL.

This clonotype was seen ten or more times. The rearrangement uses TRBV7-8 and TRBJ2-7, with TRBD1 matching over 9 bases. The CDR3 is made up of 15 amino acids. Looked up from germline, CDR1 is SGHVS and CDR2 is FQNEAQ. J was trimmed by 5 bases and V by 1 base; bases with no gene match: 6. The CDR3 bases are TGTGCCAGCAGCTTAGATAGGACAGGGGTGGACGAGCAGTACTTC. Its protein is CASSLDRTGVDEQYF.

Only a few counts were recorded for this clonotype. The chain links TRBV7-2 to TRBJ1-6; D uncertain. This CDR3 has 13 amino acids. The V end was cut by 8 bases, the J end by 0 bases, with 5 bases between. The germline V gene has CDR1 SGHTA and CDR2 FQGNSA. The CDR3 DNA sequence: TGTGCCAGCTTTCGCTCCTATAATTCACCCCTCCACTTT. This encodes CASFRSYNSPLHF. The variable domain in full, with the rest retrieved from reference TRBV7-2 and TRBJ1-6, is GAGVSQSPSNKVTEKGKDVELRCDPISGHTALYWYRQSLGQGLEFLIYFQGNSAPDKSGLPSDRFSAERTGGSVSTLTIQRTQQEDSAVYLCASFRSYNSPLHFGNGTRLTVT.

This clonotype has more than one count but fewer than ten. V is TRBV11-2 and J is TRBJ2-1, with D possibly being TRBD1 (8 bases). Germline V lookup: CDR1 SGHAT, CDR2 FQNNGV. V lost 4 bases and J lost 16, with 23 bases in between. The CDR3 is made up of 14 amino acids. The CDR3 is CASSSLDREGVGFF. The DNA for the CDR3 is TGTGCCAGCAGCTCTTTGGACAGGGAGGGGGTTGGATTCTTC.

In its sample, this clonotype was seen a few times. No conserved phenylalanine or tryptophan ends this CDR3, so it is likely a read error. It is unclear where the CDR3 begins or ends on the DNA, so no DNA is shown, and the CDR3 is as TCRdb lists it. The chain is built from TRBV5-4 and TRBJ2-1; the table gives TRBD1 as D, unverified against the DNA. The CDR3 is 9 residues long, ends included. The germline V gene has CDR1 SGHNT and CDR2 YYREEE (reference sequence). The CDR3 loop reads CASRSGRAS.

At least ten counts were recorded for this clonotype. A read error may be the cause here, since a much bigger clone is one base away. The chain uses TRBV12-3 or TRBV12-4 and TRBJ2-7, with 14 positions matching TRBD2. V lost 4 bases and J lost 7; bases outside the gene matches: 6. This CDR3 contains 15 residues. The CDR3 reads CASSSTSGGASEQYF. The DNA of the CDR3 is TGTGCCAGCAGTTCGACTAGCGGGGGGGCCAGTGAGCAGTACTTC.

This clonotype was recorded at least ten times. The genes are TRBV6-1 and TRBJ2-1; D gene uncertain. Near its end, the DNA agrees better with TRBJ2-7, so the J call may be wrong. The CDR3 consists of 9 residues. Germline CDR1 and CDR2: MNHNS and SASEGT. CDR3 coding DNA: TGTGCCACCTACAATGAGCAGTACTTC. Translated: CATYNEQYF.

This clonotype was seen ten or more times. V gene TRBV6-1 combines with J gene TRBJ2-7; D is perhaps TRBD1 or TRBD2 (5 bases each). Trimming shortened V by 6 bases and J by 3 bases, and 18 bases separated the two germline ends. Germline CDR1 MNHNS, CDR2 SASEGT. The length of the CDR3 is 15 residues. Here the CDR3 reads CASSLLSGTHYEQYF. The CDR3 DNA reads TGTGCCAGCAGCTTACTTTCCGGGACGCACTACGAGCAGTACTTC.

CDR3 residues: CASRWGNTGELFF. CDR3 in DNA: TGTGCCAGCAGGTGGGGCAACACCGGGGAGCTGTTTTTT. This rearrangement joins TRBV28 to TRBJ2-2, with a possible D match to TRBD1 (5 bases). Deletions cut 6 bases from V and 2 bases from J, with 7 bases between. Per germline, CDR1 MDHEN and CDR2 SYDVKM. The CDR3 length is 13 residues.

This clonotype was counted at least ten times. The V gene is TRBV19, the J gene TRBJ2-4; D call uncertain. The last part of the DNA fits TRBJ2-7 better; the J call may be wrong. The CDR3 sequence is 10 residues long. Germline V gene lookup returns CDR1 LNHDA and CDR2 SQIVND (reference sequence). In DNA, the CDR3 is TGTGCCAGTAACCGGAGCGAGCAGTACTTC. This translates into CASNRSEQYF.

This clonotype qualifies as medium-sized. V gene TRBV12-3 or TRBV12-4 combines with J gene TRBJ2-3; D is undetermined. The length of the CDR3 is 14 residues. V was shortened by 5 bases and J by 4 bases, with 13 bases between the two germline ends. CDR3 region: CASSPPSPPDTQYF. The CDR3 nucleotides read TGTGCCAGCAGTCCCCCAAGCCCCCCAGATACGCAGTATTTT.

This clonotype came up many times. V gene TRBV24-1 combines with J gene TRBJ1-1; 7 nucleotides agree with TRBD1. In germline, CDR1 is KGHDR, CDR2 SFDVKD. Losses at the gene ends were 6 bases for V and 0 bases for J; bases not matched to a gene: 6. This CDR3 has 15 amino acids. The CDR3 sequence: CATSRDRAMNTEAFF. In DNA form, the CDR3 reads TGTGCCACCAGTAGGGACAGAGCGATGAACACTGAAGCTTTCTTT.

This clonotype was seen only once. The rearrangement joins TRBV10-2 to TRBJ2-3; a weak D match, TRBD2 (5 bases). In germline, CDR1 is WSHSY, CDR2 SAAADI. Trimming removed 3 bases from V and 1 base from J, with 11 bases in between. The CDR3 loop spans 15 amino acids. The CDR3, as DNA: TGCGCCAGCAGTGAATCGGGGTCTCGCACAGATACGCAGTATTTT. Residues: CASSESGSRTDTQYF.

CDR3: CASLRQGRKNIQYF. For the CDR3, the DNA is TGTGCCAGCCTACGACAGGGGAGGAAAAACATTCAGTACTTC. V and J are TRBV28 and TRBJ2-4; 8 positions agree with TRBD1. CDR1 is MDHEN and CDR2 is SYDVKM in the germline V gene. V shed 8 bases and J 4 bases; nucleotides not matched to a gene: 7. The CDR3 contains 14 residues.

On this clonotype itself: Since the CDR3 does not end with the conserved phenylalanine or tryptophan, this likely comes from a read error. The limits of the CDR3 on the DNA are not certain, so only TCRdb's listed CDR3 is given. The chain links TRBV7-4 to TRBJ2-3; the table assigns TRBD2, which was not confirmed against the DNA. With termini counted, the CDR3 has 17 amino acids. Germline V gene sequence: CDR1 SGHVT, CDR2 SQSDAQ. This chain's CDR3 is CASSLQVSGNYEQYLGT.

The rearrangement joins TRBV7-6 to TRBJ2-7, with D uncertain. The J call may not be correct, given that the DNA end is closer to TRBJ2-5. Germline V gives CDR1 SGHVS, CDR2 FNYEAQ. CDR3 length equals 17 residues. CDR3 sequence (DNA): TGTGCCAGCAGCTTAGCGATAGGTCGTTATGGACAAGAGACCCAGTACTTC. This gives the protein CASSLAIGRYGQETQYF.

The V and J genes are TRBV4-1 and TRBJ2-3, with D perhaps TRBD2 (6 bases). Trimming took off 5 bases at V and 0 bases at J, with 12 bases between the two ends. CDR3 length: 15 residues. Looked up from germline, CDR1 is MGHRA and CDR2 is YSYEKL. CDR3 sequence reads: CASSVRTTSTDTQYF. The CDR3 DNA follows: TGCGCCAGCAGCGTTCGGACTACTAGCACAGATACGCAGTATTTT.